This is a list of T cell receptor beta chains from one sample in a study of T-cell memory formation after mild COVID-19. TCRdb reprocessed the 5' RACE reads with MiXCR, giving one entry per CDR3 protein. The sample shows 280,000 or so distinct CDR3 sequences, 15% to 20% of them seen only once. The sample consisted of PBMCs or a T cell subset sorted from them (not recorded which). The receptors stem from a man between 18 and 35 years old who had mild COVID-19 (a few samples of this study predate the infection). Cell type and time point are not known. Each CDR3 is given with its conserved first and last residue. The D gene is left open where the match is weak. Clone size, where shown, is once, few, many, or a class for clones that have expanded.

j_gene: TRBJ1-2; d_gene: NA; v_gene: TRBV25-1; abundance: many; CDR3nt: TGTGCCAGCAATGGCCTAGGGGACTATGGCTACACCTTC; CDR3aa: CASNGLGDYGYTF
j_gene: TRBJ1-3; d_gene: NA; v_gene: TRBV2; abundance: NA; CDR3nt: TGTGCCAGCAATTTCGGCCCTAATGGAAACACCATATATTTT; CDR3aa: CASNFGPNGNTIYF
j_gene: TRBJ1-2; d_gene: NA; v_gene: TRBV4-3; abundance: NA; CDR3nt: TGCGCCAGCAGCCAAGAAAGCGTGAGGGAGGGCTATGGCTACACCTTC; CDR3aa: CASSQESVREGYGYTF
j_gene: TRBJ2-1; d_gene: NA; v_gene: TRBV7-6; abundance: few; CDR3nt: TGTAATTGTCCGGCTTCCCGAGCGGCCTTGGCCCGGGAGTTCTTC; CDR3aa: CNCPASRAALAREFF
j_gene: TRBJ2-7; d_gene: TRBD2; v_gene: TRBV12-3/TRBV12-4; abundance: NA; CDR3nt: TGTGCCAGCAGTCGGACTAGCGGGGCAAGGCCGGGGGAGCAGTACTTC; CDR3aa: CASSRTSGARPGEQYF
j_gene: TRBJ2-4; d_gene: TRBD2; v_gene: TRBV12-3/TRBV12-4; abundance: few; CDR3nt: TGTGCCAGCAGTTTAACTAGCGGGGGGCCTCGGCACTTC; CDR3aa: CASSLTSGGPRHF
j_gene: TRBJ2-3; d_gene: NA; v_gene: TRBV5-1; abundance: many; CDR3nt: TGCGCCAGCAGCTTGGAGGCGGGGCGGCGGGATACGCAGTATTTT; CDR3aa: CASSLEAGRRDTQYF
j_gene: TRBJ1-5; d_gene: TRBD1; v_gene: TRBV15; abundance: few; CDR3nt: TGTGCCACCAGCAGGGACAGGGGAAGCAATCAGCCCCAGCATTTT; CDR3aa: CATSRDRGSNQPQHF
j_gene: TRBJ1-1; d_gene: NA; v_gene: TRBV11-2; abundance: few; CDR3nt: TGTGCCAGCAGCATCGCCGCTTTCCGGAACACTGAAGCTTTCTTT; CDR3aa: CASSIAAFRNTEAFF
j_gene: TRBJ2-3; d_gene: TRBD1; v_gene: TRBV20-1; abundance: many; CDR3nt: TGCAGTGCTAGCGAACCCGACAGGGGCGCAGATACGCAGTATTTT; CDR3aa: CSASEPDRGADTQYF
j_gene: TRBJ1-2; d_gene: TRBD1; v_gene: TRBV4-2; abundance: NA; CDR3nt: TGTGCCAGCAGCCAAGGCCTGGGGGACAGGGGCTATGGCTACACCTTC; CDR3aa: CASSQGLGDRGYGYTF
j_gene: TRBJ2-2; d_gene: NA; v_gene: TRBV18; abundance: few; CDR3nt: TGTGCCAGCTCACCACAGGGGAGAACCGGGGAGCTGTTTTTT; CDR3aa: CASSPQGRTGELFF
j_gene: TRBJ1-1; d_gene: NA; v_gene: TRBV2; abundance: once; CDR3nt: TGTGCCAGCAATTGGGAGCTGAACACTGAAGCTTTCTTT; CDR3aa: CASNWELNTEAFF
j_gene: TRBJ1-5; d_gene: NA; v_gene: TRBV6-2/TRBV6-3; abundance: few; CDR3nt: TGTGCCAGCAGAGAAGGGGGGGCCAATCAGCCCCAGCATTTT; CDR3aa: CASREGGANQPQHF
j_gene: TRBJ2-7; d_gene: TRBD2; v_gene: TRBV27; abundance: NA; CDR3nt: TGTGCCAGCAGTACTGGACTAGCGGGAGTCTACGAGCAGTACTTC; CDR3aa: CASSTGLAGVYEQYF
j_gene: TRBJ2-1; d_gene: TRBD1; v_gene: TRBV11-2; abundance: many; CDR3nt: TGTGCCAGCAGCTTAGGCTCGACAGGGGTCCATGAGCAGTTCTTC; CDR3aa: CASSLGSTGVHEQFF
j_gene: TRBJ1-1; d_gene: NA; v_gene: TRBV6-6; abundance: NA; CDR3nt: TGTGCCAGCAGTCCCGCGGATATACGTGAGGTGAACACTGAAGCTTTCTTT; CDR3aa: CASSPADIREVNTEAFF
j_gene: TRBJ2-3; d_gene: NA; v_gene: TRBV5-1; abundance: few; CDR3nt: TGCGCCAGTGACCTGGAGGGCTGGGGCACAGATACGCAGTATTTT; CDR3aa: CASDLEGWGTDTQYF
j_gene: TRBJ1-1; d_gene: TRBD1; v_gene: TRBV7-2; abundance: few; CDR3nt: TGTGCCAGCATACGGGACAGGGAGGGGACTGAAGCTTTCTTT; CDR3aa: CASIRDREGTEAFF
j_gene: TRBJ2-3; d_gene: TRBD2; v_gene: TRBV20-1; abundance: many; CDR3nt: TGCAGTGCTAGCGGACTTATAGCTAGCGGGGGTACAGATACGCAGTATTTT; CDR3aa: CSASGLIASGGTDTQYF
j_gene: TRBJ2-3; d_gene: NA; v_gene: TRBV6-6; abundance: NA; CDR3nt: TGTGCCAGCTCCCCTATCGGGGGATCTAGCACAGATACGCAGTATTTT; CDR3aa: CASSPIGGSSTDTQYF
j_gene: TRBJ2-3; d_gene: NA; v_gene: TRBV27; abundance: few; CDR3nt: TGTGCCAGCACCACCCTCGGCGCAGATACGCAGTATTTT; CDR3aa: CASTTLGADTQYF
j_gene: TRBJ1-1; d_gene: NA; v_gene: TRBV20-1; abundance: few; CDR3nt: TGCAGTGCTAGTGAGGGGTGGACTGAAGCTTTCTTT; CDR3aa: CSASEGWTEAFF
j_gene: TRBJ2-7; d_gene: NA; v_gene: TRBV13; abundance: NA; CDR3nt: TGTGCCAGCAGCCCGACGGGACCTGGCCCCGAGCAGTACTTC; CDR3aa: CASSPTGPGPEQYF
j_gene: TRBJ2-3; d_gene: TRBD1; v_gene: TRBV4-3; abundance: few; CDR3nt: TGCGCCAGCAGCCGAGGGGGCCCCTCAGATACGCAGTATTTT; CDR3aa: CASSRGGPSDTQYF
j_gene: TRBJ1-5; d_gene: NA; v_gene: TRBV12-3/TRBV12-4; abundance: few; CDR3nt: TGTGCCAGCAGTTTCGAGGGCAATCAGCCCCAGCATTTT; CDR3aa: CASSFEGNQPQHF
j_gene: TRBJ2-3; d_gene: TRBD2; v_gene: TRBV12-3/TRBV12-4; abundance: few; CDR3nt: TGTGCCAGCAGTGGGGGGGGGACTACACCCACAGATACGCAGTATTTT; CDR3aa: CASSGGGTTPTDTQYF
j_gene: TRBJ2-2; d_gene: NA; v_gene: TRBV6-1; abundance: NA; CDR3nt: TGTGCCAGCAGTGAAGCCGGGACCGGGGAGCTGTTTTTT; CDR3aa: CASSEAGTGELFF
j_gene: TRBJ2-5; d_gene: NA; v_gene: TRBV6-5; abundance: once; CDR3nt: TGTGCCAGCAGTTACGTTAGGGGGCAAGAGACCCAGTACTTC; CDR3aa: CASSYVRGQETQYF
j_gene: TRBJ2-3; d_gene: TRBD2; v_gene: TRBV10-3; abundance: NA; CDR3nt: TGTGCCATCAGCGGGACTAGCGGGGGGTTTAGCACAGATACGCAGTATTTT; CDR3aa: CAISGTSGGFSTDTQYF
j_gene: TRBJ1-1; d_gene: NA; v_gene: TRBV5-1; abundance: NA; CDR3nt: TGCGCCAGCAGCGAGGGACAAGGCCTTGACACTGAAGCTTTCTTT; CDR3aa: CASSEGQGLDTEAFF
j_gene: TRBJ2-2; d_gene: TRBD2; v_gene: TRBV7-9; abundance: NA; CDR3nt: TGTGCCAGCAGCTTAGCGGCCCTAGCGGGGGCCTATAGGGATCCCGGGGAGCTGTTTTTT; CDR3aa: CASSLAALAGAYRDPGELFF
j_gene: TRBJ2-5; d_gene: NA; v_gene: TRBV12-3/TRBV12-4; abundance: few; CDR3nt: TGTGCCAGCAGGACAAATTCCGGGACCCAAGAGACCCAGTACTTC; CDR3aa: CASRTNSGTQETQYF
j_gene: TRBJ2-7; d_gene: NA; v_gene: TRBV4-1; abundance: NA; CDR3nt: TGCGCCAGCAGCCAAGGGATGTCCTACGAGCAGTACTTC; CDR3aa: CASSQGMSYEQYF
j_gene: TRBJ2-5; d_gene: NA; v_gene: TRBV10-3; abundance: few; CDR3nt: TGTGCCATCAGTGACCTGGGATCCCAAGAGACCCAGTACTTC; CDR3aa: CAISDLGSQETQYF
j_gene: TRBJ1-1; d_gene: TRBD1; v_gene: TRBV10-3; abundance: NA; CDR3nt: TGTGCCACTAGACAGGGATCCATGAACACTGAAGCTTTCTTT; CDR3aa: CATRQGSMNTEAFF
j_gene: TRBJ1-1; d_gene: NA; v_gene: TRBV6-6; abundance: NA; CDR3nt: TGTGCCAGCAGCGGACAGCAGGAGACTGAAGCTTTCTTT; CDR3aa: CASSGQQETEAFF
j_gene: TRBJ1-2; d_gene: NA; v_gene: TRBV29-1; abundance: NA; CDR3nt: TGCAGCGTTGATTTTGTGGCAGACCCTCATGGCTACACCTTC; CDR3aa: CSVDFVADPHGYTF
j_gene: TRBJ1-1; d_gene: NA; v_gene: TRBV5-4; abundance: NA; CDR3nt: TGTGCCAGCAGCTTGGCAGCGGGGATGAACACTGAAGCTTTCTTT; CDR3aa: CASSLAAGMNTEAFF
j_gene: TRBJ1-1; d_gene: NA; v_gene: TRBV4-2; abundance: few; CDR3nt: TGTGCCAGCAGCCCCAAACAGGTTTTTGGCACTGAAGCTTTCTTT; CDR3aa: CASSPKQVFGTEAFF
j_gene: TRBJ2-3; d_gene: TRBD1; v_gene: TRBV25-1; abundance: few; CDR3nt: TGTGCCAGCAGGGGTACACAGGGGGCGCATACAGATACGCAGTATTTT; CDR3aa: CASRGTQGAHTDTQYF
j_gene: TRBJ2-1; d_gene: TRBD2; v_gene: TRBV3-1; abundance: NA; CDR3nt: TGTGCCAGCAGCCAAGGGACTAGCGGGGGGGTTAATGAGCAGTTCTTC; CDR3aa: CASSQGTSGGVNEQFF
j_gene: TRBJ1-4; d_gene: NA; v_gene: TRBV6-5; abundance: NA; CDR3nt: TGTGCCAGCAGTTACAGACATGGCGTACTGTTTTTT; CDR3aa: CASSYRHGVLFF
j_gene: TRBJ1-4; d_gene: NA; v_gene: TRBV4-3; abundance: NA; CDR3nt: TGCGCCAGCAGCCAAGTGGGGTCGGTTAGGGAAAAACTGTTTTTT; CDR3aa: CASSQVGSVREKLFF
j_gene: TRBJ2-6; d_gene: NA; v_gene: TRBV20-1; abundance: NA; CDR3nt: TGCAGTGCTAGAGATCAGACGGCCGGGGCCAACGTCCTGACTTTC; CDR3aa: CSARDQTAGANVLTF
j_gene: TRBJ2-3; d_gene: TRBD2; v_gene: TRBV6-1; abundance: few; CDR3nt: TGTGCCAGCAGCCCGAGCGGGAACACAGATACGCAGTATTTT; CDR3aa: CASSPSGNTDTQYF
j_gene: TRBJ2-5; d_gene: NA; v_gene: TRBV6-6; abundance: NA; CDR3nt: TGTGCCAGCAGGGACTATGCCCAGTACTTC; CDR3aa: CASRDYAQYF
j_gene: TRBJ2-5; d_gene: TRBD1; v_gene: TRBV3-1; abundance: few; CDR3nt: TGTGCCAGCAGCCCTCCCGGGACAGGGGCCCGAGAGACCCAGTACTTC; CDR3aa: CASSPPGTGARETQYF
j_gene: TRBJ2-7; d_gene: TRBD1; v_gene: TRBV6-6; abundance: many; CDR3nt: TGTGCCAGCAGTAGCCGCGACAGGGGGGGAGAGCAGTACTTC; CDR3aa: CASSSRDRGGEQYF
j_gene: TRBJ2-5; d_gene: TRBD2; v_gene: TRBV6-5; abundance: once; CDR3nt: TGTGCCAGCAGTTCGAGTCCCCCGGGTCTAGCGGCGCACCAAGAGACCCAGTACTTC; CDR3aa: CASSSSPPGLAAHQETQYF
j_gene: TRBJ2-7; d_gene: TRBD1; v_gene: TRBV29-1; abundance: few; CDR3nt: TGCAGCGTCCGACAGGGCTCCTACGAGCAGTACTTC; CDR3aa: CSVRQGSYEQYF
j_gene: TRBJ1-1; d_gene: TRBD1; v_gene: TRBV6-1; abundance: NA; CDR3nt: TGTGCCAGCAGTGAATACACAGGGGCCACTGAAGCTTTCTTT; CDR3aa: CASSEYTGATEAFF
j_gene: TRBJ1-6; d_gene: NA; v_gene: TRBV20-1; abundance: NA; CDR3nt: TGCAGTGTCGGACCCTTCAATTCACCCCTCCACTTT; CDR3aa: CSVGPFNSPLHF
j_gene: TRBJ2-2; d_gene: TRBD1; v_gene: TRBV10-3; abundance: few; CDR3nt: TGTGCCATCAGAGAACAGGGGACAAACACCGGGGAGCTGTTTTTT; CDR3aa: CAIREQGTNTGELFF
j_gene: TRBJ2-3; d_gene: TRBD2; v_gene: TRBV2; abundance: few; CDR3nt: TGTGCCAGCAACCCGGGACTATCCCCAGATACGCAGTATTTT; CDR3aa: CASNPGLSPDTQYF